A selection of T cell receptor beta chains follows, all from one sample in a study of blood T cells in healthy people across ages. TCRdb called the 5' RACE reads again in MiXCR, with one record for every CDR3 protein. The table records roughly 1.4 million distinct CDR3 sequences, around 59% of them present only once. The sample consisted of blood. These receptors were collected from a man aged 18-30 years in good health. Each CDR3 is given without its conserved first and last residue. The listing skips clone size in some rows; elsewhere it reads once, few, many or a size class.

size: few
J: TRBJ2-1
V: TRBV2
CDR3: ASSDPTSANEQF

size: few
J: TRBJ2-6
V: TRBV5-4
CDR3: ASRAESSGANVLT

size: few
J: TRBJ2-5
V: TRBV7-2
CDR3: ASSPQPGQETQY

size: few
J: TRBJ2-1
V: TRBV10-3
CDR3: AIYPGTGGNEQF

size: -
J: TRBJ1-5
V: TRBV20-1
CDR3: SARAPTGVNQPRH

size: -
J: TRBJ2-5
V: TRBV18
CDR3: ASSPVLGETQY

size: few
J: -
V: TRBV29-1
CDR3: SVGQVDEQY

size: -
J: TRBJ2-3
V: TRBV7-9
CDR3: ASSLESHTQY

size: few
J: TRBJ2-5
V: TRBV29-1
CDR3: STPGPGQETQY

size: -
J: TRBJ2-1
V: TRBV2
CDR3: ASSELGSSYNEQF

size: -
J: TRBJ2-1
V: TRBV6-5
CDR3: ASSQLTQLRDNEQF

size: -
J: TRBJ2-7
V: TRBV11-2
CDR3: ASSAIPGHPTYEQY

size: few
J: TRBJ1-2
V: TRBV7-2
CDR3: ASSLDPYSNYGYT

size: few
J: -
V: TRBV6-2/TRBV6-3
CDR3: ASRADEVYEQY

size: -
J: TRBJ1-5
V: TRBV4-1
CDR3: ASSQDPSVNQRPQH

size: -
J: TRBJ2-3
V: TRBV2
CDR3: ASRESADTQY

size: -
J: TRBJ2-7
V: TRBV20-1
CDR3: SATTPGGAYEQY

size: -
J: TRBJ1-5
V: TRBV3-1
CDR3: ASSRGSNQPQH

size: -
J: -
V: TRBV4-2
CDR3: ASSHLGGTDYEQY

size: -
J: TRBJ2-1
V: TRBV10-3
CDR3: AINPGLAGGGFHNEQF

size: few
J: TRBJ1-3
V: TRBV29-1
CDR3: SVESPGNTIY

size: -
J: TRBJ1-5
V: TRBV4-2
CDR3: ASSQEPTPLSGEPQH

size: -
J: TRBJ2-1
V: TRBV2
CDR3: ASSEVLDKAYNEQF

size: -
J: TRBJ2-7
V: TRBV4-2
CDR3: ASSQDPPSSVAEQY

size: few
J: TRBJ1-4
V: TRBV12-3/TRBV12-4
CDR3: ASSLGTGGFGEKLF

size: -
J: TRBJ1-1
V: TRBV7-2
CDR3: ASSLLPTEAF

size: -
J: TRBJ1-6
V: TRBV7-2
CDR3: ASSLGDPYNSPLH

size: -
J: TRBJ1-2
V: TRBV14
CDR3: ASSQAIHDGYT

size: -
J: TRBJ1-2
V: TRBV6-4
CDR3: ASSESWTGGLGGYT

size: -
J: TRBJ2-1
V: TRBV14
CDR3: ASSQVDFSGQTYNEQF

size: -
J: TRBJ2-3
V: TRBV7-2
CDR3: ASSLSPGPGTDTQY

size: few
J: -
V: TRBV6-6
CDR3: ASRGASRDEQY

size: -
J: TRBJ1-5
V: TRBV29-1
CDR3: SAGTGSDQPQH

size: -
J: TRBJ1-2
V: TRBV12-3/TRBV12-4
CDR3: ASSLGQGTRSSYGYT

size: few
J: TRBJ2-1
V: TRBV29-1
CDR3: SVKGGVDNEQF

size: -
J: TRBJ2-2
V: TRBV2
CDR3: ASSVLVGTGELF

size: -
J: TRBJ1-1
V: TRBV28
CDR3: ATTTPERAYTEAF

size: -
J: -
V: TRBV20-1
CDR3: SALDRAGEQY

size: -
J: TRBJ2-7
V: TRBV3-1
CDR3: ASSQEAPPQQY

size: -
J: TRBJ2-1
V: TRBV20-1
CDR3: SARRSVSENEQF

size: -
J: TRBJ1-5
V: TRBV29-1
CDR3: SARGFSGNQNQPQH

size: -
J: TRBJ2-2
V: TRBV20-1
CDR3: SAPRVTGELF

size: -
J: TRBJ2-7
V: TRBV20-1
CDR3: SARDLSGGAYEQY

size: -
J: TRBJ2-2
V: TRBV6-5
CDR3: ASSYSMMGVAGELF

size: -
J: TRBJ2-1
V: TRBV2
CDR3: ASIPLGVRYGSSYNEQF

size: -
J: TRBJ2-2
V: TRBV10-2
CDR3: ASSEARQGSLYTGELF

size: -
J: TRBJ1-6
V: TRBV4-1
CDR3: ASSHGTTGPRSPLH

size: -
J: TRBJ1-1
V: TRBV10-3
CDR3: AISEASLGFGAF

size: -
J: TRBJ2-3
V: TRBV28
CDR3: ASSLQGGPDTQY

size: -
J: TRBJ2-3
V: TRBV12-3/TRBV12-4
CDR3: ASSLNGVTQY

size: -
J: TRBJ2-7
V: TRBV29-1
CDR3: SVAVRLAYEQY

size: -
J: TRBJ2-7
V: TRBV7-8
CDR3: ASSLQGPDEQY

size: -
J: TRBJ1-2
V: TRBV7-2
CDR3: ASSVSGGHGYT

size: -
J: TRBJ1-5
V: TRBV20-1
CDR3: SATPRQGGQPQH

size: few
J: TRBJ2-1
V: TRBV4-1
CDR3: ASSPSPSGPYNEQF

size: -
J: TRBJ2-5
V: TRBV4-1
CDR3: ASSQEARETSGGIETQY

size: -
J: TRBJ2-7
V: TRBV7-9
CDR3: ASATGAYEQY

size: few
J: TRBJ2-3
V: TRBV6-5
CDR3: ASSEILAATDTQY